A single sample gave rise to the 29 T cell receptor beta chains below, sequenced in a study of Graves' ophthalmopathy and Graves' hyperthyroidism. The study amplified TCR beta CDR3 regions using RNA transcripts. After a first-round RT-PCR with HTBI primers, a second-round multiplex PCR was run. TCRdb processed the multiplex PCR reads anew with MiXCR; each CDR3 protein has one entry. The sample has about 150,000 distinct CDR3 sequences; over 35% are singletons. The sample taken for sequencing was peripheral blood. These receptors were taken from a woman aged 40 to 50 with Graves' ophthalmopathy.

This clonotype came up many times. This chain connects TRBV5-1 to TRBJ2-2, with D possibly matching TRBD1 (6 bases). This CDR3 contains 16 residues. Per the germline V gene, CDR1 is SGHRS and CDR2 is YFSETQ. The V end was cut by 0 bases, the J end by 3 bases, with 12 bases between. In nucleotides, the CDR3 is TGCGCCAGCAGCTTGGAGCCGGGACACTACACCGGGGAGCTGTTTTTT. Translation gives CASSLEPGHYTGELFF.

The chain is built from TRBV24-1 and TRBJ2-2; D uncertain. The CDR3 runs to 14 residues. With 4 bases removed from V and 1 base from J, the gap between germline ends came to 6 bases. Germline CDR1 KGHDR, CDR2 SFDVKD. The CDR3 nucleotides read TGTGCCACCAGTGAAGACGGGAACACCGGGGAGCTGTTTTTT. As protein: CATSEDGNTGELFF.

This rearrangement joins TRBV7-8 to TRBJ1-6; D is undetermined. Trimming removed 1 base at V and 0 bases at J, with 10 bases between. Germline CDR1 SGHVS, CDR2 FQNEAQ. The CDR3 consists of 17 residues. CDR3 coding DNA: TGTGCCAGCAGCTTAGGGTGGAGAAGCTCCTATAATTCACCCCTCCACTTT. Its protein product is CASSLGWRSSYNSPLHF.

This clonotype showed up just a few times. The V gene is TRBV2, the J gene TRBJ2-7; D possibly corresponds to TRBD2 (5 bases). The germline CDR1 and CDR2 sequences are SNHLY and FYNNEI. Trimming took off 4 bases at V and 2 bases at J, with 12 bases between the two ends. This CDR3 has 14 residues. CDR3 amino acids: CASSGGQTPYEQYF. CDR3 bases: TGTGCCAGCAGTGGAGGGCAGACCCCCTACGAGCAGTACTTC. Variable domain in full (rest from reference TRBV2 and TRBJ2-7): EPEVTQTPSHQVTQMGQEVILRCVPISNHLYFYWYRQILGQKVEFLVSFYNNEISEKSEIFDDQFSVERPDGSNFTLKIRSTKLEDSAMYFCASSGGQTPYEQYFGPGTRLTVT.

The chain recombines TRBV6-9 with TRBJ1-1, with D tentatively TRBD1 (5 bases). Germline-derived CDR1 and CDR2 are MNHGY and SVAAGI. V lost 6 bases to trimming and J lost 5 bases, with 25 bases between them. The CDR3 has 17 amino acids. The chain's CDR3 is CASSYGGFVVGWTEAFF. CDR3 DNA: TGTGCCAGCAGCTATGGGGGGTTTGTAGTAGGTTGGACTGAAGCTTTCTTT.

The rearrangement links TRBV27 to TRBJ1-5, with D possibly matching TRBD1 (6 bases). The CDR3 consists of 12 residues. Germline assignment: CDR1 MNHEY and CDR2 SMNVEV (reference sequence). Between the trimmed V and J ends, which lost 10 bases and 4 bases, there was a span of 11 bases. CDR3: CAIGTLNQPQHF. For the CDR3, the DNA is TGTGCCATCGGGACACTGAATCAGCCCCAGCATTTT.

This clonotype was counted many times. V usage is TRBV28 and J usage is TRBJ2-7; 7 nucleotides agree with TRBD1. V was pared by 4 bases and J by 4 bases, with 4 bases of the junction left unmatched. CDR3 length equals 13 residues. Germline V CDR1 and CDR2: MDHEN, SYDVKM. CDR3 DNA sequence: TGTGCCAGCAGTTGGTCAGGGGGATACGAGCAGTACTTC. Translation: CASSWSGGYEQYF.

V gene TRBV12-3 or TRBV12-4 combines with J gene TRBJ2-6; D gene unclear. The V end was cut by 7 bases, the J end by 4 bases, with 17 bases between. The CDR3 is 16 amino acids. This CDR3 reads CASNLPPGGGANVLTF. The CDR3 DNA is TGTGCCAGCAACCTACCGCCGGGTGGAGGGGCCAACGTCCTGACTTTC.

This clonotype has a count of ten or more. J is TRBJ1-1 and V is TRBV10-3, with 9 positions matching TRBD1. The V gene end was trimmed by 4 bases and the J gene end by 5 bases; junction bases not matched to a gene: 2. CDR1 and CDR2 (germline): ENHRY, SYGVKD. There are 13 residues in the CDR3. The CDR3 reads CAISGGTGTEAFF. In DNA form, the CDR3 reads TGTGCCATCAGTGGTGGGACAGGGACTGAAGCTTTCTTT.

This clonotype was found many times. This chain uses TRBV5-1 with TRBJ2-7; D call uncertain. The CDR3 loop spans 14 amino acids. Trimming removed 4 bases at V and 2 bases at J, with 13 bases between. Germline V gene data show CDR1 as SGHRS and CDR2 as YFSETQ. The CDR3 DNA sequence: TGCGCCAGCAGCGCTACCCCCTCGACCTACGAGCAGTACTTC. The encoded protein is CASSATPSTYEQYF.

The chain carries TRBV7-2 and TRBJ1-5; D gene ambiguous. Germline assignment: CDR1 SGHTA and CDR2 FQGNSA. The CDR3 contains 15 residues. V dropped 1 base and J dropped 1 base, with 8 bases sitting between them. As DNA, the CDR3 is TGTGCCAGCAGCTTAGGGGTCCTGAGCAATCAGCCCCAGCATTTT. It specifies CASSLGVLSNQPQHF.

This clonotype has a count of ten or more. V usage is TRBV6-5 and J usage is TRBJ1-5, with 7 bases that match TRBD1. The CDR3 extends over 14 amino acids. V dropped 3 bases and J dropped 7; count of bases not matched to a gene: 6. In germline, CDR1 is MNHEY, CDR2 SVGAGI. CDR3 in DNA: TGTGCCAGCAGTTATCGACAGGGAGCGCAGCCCCAGCATTTT. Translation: CASSYRQGAQPQHF.

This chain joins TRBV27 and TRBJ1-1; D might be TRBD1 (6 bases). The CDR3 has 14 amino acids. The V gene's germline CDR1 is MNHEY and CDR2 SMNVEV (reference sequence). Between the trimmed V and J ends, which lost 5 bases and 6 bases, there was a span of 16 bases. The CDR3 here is CASSTNRDWAEAFF. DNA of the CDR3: TGTGCCAGCAGTACGAACAGGGATTGGGCTGAAGCTTTCTTT.

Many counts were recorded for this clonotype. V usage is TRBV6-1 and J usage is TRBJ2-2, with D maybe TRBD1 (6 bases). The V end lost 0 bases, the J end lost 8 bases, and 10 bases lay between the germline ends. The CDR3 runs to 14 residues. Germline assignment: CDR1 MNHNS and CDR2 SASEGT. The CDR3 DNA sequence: TGTGCCAGCAGTGAAGCAGGGGGAAAGGGGGAGCTGTTTTTT. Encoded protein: CASSEAGGKGELFF.

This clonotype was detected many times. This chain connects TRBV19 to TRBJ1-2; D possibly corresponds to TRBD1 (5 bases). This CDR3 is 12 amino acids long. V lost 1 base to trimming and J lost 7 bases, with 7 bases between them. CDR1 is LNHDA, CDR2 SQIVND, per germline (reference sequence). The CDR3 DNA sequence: TGTGCCAGTAGTATAGGGGACTCTGGCTACACCTTC. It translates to CASSIGDSGYTF.

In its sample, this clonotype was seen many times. CDR3 coding DNA: TGTGCCAGCAGTTGGGTGACTGAAGCTTTCTTT. The encoded protein is CASSWVTEAFF. The chain employs TRBV6-2 or TRBV6-3 and TRBJ1-1; D gene unclear. The CDR3 consists of 11 residues. Germline lookup yields CDR1 MNHEY and CDR2 SVGEGT. Deletions cut 4 bases from V and 5 bases from J, with 5 bases between.

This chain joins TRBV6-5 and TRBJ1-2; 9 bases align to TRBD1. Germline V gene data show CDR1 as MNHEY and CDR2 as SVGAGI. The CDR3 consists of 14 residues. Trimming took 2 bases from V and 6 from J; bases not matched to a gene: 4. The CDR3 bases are TGTGCCAGCAGTTACGCGGGACAGGGCAATGGCTACACCTTC. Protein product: CASSYAGQGNGYTF.

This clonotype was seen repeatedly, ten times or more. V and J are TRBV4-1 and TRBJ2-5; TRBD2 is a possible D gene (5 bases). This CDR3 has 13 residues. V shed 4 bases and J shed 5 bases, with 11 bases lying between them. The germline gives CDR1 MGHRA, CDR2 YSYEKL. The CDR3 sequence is CASSLGVYETQYF. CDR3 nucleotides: TGCGCCAGCAGCCTGGGAGTCTATGAGACCCAGTACTTC.

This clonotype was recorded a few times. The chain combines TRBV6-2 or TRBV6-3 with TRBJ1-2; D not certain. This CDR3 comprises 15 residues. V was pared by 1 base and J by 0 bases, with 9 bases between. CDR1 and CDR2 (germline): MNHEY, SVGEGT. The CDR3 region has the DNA TGTGCCAGCAGTTACTTTTACGGGACTAACTATGGCTACACCTTC. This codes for CASSYFYGTNYGYTF.

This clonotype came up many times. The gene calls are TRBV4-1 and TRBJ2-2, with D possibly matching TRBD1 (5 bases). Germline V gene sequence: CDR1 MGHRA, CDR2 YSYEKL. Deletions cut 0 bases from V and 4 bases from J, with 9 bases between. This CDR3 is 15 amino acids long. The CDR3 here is CASSQEGQLTGELFF. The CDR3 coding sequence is TGCGCCAGCAGCCAAGAGGGGCAGCTCACCGGGGAGCTGTTTTTT.

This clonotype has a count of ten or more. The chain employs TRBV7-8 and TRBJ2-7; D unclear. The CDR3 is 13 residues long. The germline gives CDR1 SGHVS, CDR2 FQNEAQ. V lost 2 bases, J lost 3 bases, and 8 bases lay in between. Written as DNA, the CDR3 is TGTGCCAGCAGCTTATCCGGAAACTACGAGCAGTACTTC. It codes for CASSLSGNYEQYF.

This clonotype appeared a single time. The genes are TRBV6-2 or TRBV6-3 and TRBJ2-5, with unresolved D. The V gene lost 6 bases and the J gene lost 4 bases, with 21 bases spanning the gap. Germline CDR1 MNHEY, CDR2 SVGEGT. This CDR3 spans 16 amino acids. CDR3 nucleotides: TGTGCCAGCAGCCCCTGGAAGAGCAGTCATGGAGAGACCCAGTACTTC. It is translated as CASSPWKSSHGETQYF.

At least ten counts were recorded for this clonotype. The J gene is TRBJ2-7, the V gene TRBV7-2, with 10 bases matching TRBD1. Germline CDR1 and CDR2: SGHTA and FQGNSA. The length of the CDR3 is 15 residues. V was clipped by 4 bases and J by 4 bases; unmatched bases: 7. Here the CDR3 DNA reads TGTGCCAGCAGCTGGCTCCCGGGACAGGGGTACGAGCAGTACTTC. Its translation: CASSWLPGQGYEQYF.

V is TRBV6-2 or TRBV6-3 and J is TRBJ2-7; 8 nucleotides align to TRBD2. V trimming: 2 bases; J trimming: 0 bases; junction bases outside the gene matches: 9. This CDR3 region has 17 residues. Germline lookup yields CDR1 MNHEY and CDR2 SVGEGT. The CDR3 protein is CASSYVPRGRSSYEQYF. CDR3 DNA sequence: TGTGCCAGCAGTTACGTGCCTCGCGGGAGGAGCTCCTACGAGCAGTACTTC.

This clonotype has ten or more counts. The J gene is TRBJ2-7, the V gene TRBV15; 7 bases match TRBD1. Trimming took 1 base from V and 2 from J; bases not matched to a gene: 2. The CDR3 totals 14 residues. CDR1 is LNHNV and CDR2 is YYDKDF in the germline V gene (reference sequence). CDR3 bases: TGTGCCACCAGCAGAGCAGGGACAGCCTACGAGCAGTACTTC. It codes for CATSRAGTAYEQYF.

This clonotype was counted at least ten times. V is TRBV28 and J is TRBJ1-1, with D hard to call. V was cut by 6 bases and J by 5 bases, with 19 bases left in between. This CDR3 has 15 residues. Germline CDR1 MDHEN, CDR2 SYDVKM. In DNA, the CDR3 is TGTGCCAGCAGGAGTCATATGGGAGATTGGACTGAAGCTTTCTTT. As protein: CASRSHMGDWTEAFF.

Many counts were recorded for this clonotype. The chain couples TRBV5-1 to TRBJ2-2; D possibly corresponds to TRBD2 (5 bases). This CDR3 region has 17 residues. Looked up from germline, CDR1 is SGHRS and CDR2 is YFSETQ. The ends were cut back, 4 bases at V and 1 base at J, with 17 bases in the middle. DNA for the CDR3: TGCGCCAGCAGCCCAACGGCAACCGCGGGGAACACCGGGGAGCTGTTTTTT. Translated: CASSPTATAGNTGELFF.

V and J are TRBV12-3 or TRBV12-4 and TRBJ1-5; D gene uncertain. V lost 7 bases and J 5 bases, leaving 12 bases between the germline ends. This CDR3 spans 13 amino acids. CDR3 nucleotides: TGTGCCAGCACTAATGAGAAGGATCAGCCCCAGCATTTT. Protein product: CASTNEKDQPQHF.

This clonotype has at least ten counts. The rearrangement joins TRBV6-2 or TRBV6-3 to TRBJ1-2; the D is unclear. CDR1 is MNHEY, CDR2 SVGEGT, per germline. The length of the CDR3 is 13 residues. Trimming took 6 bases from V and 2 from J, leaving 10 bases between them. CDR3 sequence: CASRPARNYGYTF. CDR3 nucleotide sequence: TGTGCCAGCAGGCCCGCCCGGAACTATGGCTACACCTTC.